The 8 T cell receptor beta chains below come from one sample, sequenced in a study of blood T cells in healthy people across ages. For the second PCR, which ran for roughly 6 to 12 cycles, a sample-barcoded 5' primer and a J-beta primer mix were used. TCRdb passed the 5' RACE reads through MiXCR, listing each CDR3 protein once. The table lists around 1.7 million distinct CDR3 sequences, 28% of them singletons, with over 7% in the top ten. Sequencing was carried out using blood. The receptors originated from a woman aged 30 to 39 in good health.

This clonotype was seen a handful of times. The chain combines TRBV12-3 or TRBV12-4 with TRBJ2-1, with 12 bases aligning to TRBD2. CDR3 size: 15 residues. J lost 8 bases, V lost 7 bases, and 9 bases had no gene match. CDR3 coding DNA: TGTGCCAGCACGTGGAGACTAGCGGGGGTCCATGAGCAGTTCTTC. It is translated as CASTWRLAGVHEQFF.

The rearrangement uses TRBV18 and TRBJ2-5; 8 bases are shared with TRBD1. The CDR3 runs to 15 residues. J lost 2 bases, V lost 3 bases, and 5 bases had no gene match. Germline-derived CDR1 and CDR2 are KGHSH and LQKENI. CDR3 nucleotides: TGTGCCAGCTCACCGGCTAGGACAGGGCAAGAGACCCAGTACTTC. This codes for CASSPARTGQETQYF.

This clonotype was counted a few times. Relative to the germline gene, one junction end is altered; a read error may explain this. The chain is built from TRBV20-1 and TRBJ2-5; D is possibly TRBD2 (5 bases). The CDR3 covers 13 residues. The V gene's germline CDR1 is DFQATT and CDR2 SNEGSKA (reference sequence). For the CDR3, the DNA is TGCAGTACTAGTCCCCTAGTTGGTGAGACCCAGTACTTC. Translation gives CSTSPLVGETQYF.

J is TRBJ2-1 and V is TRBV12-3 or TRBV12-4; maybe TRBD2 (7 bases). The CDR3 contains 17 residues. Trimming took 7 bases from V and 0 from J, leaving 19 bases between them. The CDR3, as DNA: TGTGCCAGCACCCAAGGCCGGGGGGCATTCTCCTACAATGAGCAGTTCTTC. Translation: CASTQGRGAFSYNEQFF.

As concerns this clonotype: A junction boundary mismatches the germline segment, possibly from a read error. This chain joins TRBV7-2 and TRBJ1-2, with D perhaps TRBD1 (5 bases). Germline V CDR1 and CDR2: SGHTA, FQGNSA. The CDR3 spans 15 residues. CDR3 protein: CVSSLNRRAGYGYTF. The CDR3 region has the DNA TGTGTCAGCAGCTTAAACAGGCGTGCGGGGTATGGCTACACCTTC.

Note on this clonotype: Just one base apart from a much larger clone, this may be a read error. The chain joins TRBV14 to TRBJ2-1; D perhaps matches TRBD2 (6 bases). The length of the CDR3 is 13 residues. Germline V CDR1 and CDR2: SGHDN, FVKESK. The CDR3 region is CACSRETSREQFF. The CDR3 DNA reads TGTGCCTGCAGCCGAGAAACTAGCCGTGAGCAGTTCTTC.

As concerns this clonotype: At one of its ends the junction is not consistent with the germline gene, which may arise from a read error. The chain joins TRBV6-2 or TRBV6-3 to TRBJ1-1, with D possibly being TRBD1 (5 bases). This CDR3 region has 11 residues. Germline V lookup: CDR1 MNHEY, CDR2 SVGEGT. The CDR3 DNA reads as TGTGCCAACAGTCAGGGTATGGAAGCTTTCTTT. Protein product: CANSQGMEAFF.

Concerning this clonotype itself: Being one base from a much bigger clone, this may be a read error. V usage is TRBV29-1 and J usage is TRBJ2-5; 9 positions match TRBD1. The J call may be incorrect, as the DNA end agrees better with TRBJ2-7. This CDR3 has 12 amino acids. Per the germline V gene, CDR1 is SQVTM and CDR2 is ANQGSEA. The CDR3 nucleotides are TGCAGCGCCGGGACAGGGACCAACGAGCAGTACTTC. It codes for CSAGTGTNEQYF.